The sample holds many counts of the clone carrying this T cell receptor (beta chain). Antigen unknown. The TCR beta CDR3 regions underwent amplification using RNA transcripts as the source. TCR CDR3 underwent first-round RT-PCR with the HTBI primer set. Using its own MiXCR run on the multiplex PCR reads, TCRdb lists one record per CDR3 protein. The table shows fewer than 850,000 distinct CDR3 sequences, with roughly 17% occurring only once. This sample stems from a study of T cells in Graves' hyperthyroidism and ophthalmopathy. Study observations and caveats: Among thyroid clonotypes expanded above 0.001, most also appeared in blood.

Specimen: blood. This receptor was obtained from a man aged 50 to 60 with Graves' hyperthyroidism.

CDR3 in amino acids: CAISESTSGRSPDTQYF. The DNA of the CDR3 is TGTGCCATCAGTGAGTCGACTAGCGGGAGAAGTCCAGATACGCAGTATTTT. V usage is TRBV10-3 and J usage is TRBJ2-3; 12 nucleotides match TRBD2. CDR1 is ENHRY, CDR2 SYGVKD, per germline. V dropped 0 bases and J dropped 4; count of bases not matched to a gene: 5. The CDR3 length is 17 residues.